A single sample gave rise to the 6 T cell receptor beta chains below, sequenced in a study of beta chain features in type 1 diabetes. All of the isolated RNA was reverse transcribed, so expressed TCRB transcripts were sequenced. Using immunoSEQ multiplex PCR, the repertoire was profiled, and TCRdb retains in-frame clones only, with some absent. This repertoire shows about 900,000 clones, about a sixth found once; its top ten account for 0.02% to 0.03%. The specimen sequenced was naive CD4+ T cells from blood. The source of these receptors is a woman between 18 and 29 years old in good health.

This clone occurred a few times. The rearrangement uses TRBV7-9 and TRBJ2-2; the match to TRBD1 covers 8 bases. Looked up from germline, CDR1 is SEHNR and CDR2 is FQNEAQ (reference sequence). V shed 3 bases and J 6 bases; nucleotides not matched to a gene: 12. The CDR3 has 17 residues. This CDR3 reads CASSLSRDRGESGELFF. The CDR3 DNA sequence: TGTGCCAGCAGCTTGTCGCGAGACAGGGGCGAGTCCGGGGAGCTGTTTTTT.

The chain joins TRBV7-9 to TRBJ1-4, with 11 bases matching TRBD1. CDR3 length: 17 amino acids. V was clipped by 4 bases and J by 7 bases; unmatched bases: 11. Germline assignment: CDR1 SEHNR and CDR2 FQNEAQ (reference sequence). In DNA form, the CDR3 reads TGTGCCAGCAGCTCGGACAGGGGGCCCAGGAGGGGTGAAAAACTGTTTTTT. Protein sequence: CASSSDRGPRRGEKLFF.

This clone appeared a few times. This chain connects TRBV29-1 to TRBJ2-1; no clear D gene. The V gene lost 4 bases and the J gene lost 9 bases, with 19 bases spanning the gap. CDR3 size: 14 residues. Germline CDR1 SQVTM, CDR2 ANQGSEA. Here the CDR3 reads CSVARTVSFGEQFF. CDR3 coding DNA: TGCAGCGTTGCCCGGACGGTCTCGTTTGGTGAGCAGTTCTTC.

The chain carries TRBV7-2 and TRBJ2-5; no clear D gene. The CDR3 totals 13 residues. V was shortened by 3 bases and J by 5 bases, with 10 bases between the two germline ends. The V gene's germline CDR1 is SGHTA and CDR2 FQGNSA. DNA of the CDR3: TGTGCCAGCAGCTTTTCACCCGCCGAGACCCAGTACTTC. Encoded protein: CASSFSPAETQYF.

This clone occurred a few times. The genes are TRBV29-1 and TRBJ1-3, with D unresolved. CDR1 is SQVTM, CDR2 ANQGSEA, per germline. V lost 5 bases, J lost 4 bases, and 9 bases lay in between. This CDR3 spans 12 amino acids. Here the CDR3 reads CSVSNIGNTIYF. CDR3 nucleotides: TGCAGCGTTAGTAACATAGGAAACACCATATATTTT.

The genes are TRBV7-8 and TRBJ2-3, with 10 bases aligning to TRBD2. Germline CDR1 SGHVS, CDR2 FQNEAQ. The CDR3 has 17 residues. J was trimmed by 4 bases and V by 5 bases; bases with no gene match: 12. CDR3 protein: CASSRIAGGISSDTQYF. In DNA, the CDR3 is TGTGCCAGCAGCCGAATAGCGGGAGGTATTTCGTCAGATACGCAGTATTTT.